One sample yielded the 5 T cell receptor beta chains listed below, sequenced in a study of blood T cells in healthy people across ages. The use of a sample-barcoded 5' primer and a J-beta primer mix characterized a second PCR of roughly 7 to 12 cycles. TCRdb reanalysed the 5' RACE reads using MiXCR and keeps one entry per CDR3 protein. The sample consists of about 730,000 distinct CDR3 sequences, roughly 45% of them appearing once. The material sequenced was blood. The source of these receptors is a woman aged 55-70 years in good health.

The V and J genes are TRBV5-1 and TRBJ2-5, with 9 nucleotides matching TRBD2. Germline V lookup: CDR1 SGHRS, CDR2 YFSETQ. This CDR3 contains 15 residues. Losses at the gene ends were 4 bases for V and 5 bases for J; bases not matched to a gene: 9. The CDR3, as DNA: TGCGCCAGCAGCCCGACTAGCGGCATTAGGGAGACCCAGTACTTC. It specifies CASSPTSGIRETQYF.

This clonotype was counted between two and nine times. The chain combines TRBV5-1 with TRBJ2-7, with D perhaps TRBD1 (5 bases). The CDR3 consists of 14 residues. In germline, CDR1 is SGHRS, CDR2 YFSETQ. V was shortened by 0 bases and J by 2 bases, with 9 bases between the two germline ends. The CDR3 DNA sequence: TGCGCCAGCAGCTTGGACTGGGGCCCCTACGAGCAGTACTTC. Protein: CASSLDWGPYEQYF.

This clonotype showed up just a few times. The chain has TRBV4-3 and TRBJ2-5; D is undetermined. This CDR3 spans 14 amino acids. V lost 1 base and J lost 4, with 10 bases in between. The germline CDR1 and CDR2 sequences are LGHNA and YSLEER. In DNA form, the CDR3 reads TGCGCCAGCAGCCAAGGTCAGCGCGGAGAGACCCAGTACTTC. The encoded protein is CASSQGQRGETQYF.

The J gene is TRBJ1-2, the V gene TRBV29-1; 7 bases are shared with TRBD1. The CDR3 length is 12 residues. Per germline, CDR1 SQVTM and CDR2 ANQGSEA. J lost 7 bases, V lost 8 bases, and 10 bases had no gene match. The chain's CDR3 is CSRDSKNAGYTF. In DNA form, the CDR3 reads TGCAGCCGGGACAGTAAAAATGCTGGCTACACCTTC.

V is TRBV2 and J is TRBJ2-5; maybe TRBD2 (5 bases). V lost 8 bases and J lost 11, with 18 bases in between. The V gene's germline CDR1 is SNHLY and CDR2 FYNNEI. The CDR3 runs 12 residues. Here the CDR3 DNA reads TGTGCCAGCGGACCAGGAGGCGATGAGCAGTACTTC. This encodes CASGPGGDEQYF.